The T cell receptor beta chain described here comes from a study of blood T cell repertoires in COVID-19. Study summary: PBMCs, B-cell-depleted T cells, or T cells provided the cDNA or gDNA that made up the material.

Germline loops: CDR1 MNHEY, CDR2 SMNVEV (reference sequence). The CDR3 has 15 amino acids. V was shortened by 1 base and J by 1 base, with 8 bases between the two germline ends. The method was immunoSEQ multiplex PCR; TCRdb's version includes in-frame clones alone and lacks a portion of them. Among about 140,000 clones listed, around 87% were seen once. The material sequenced was peripheral blood. This clonotype was sampled from a woman aged 50 to 60 with active or convalescent COVID-19. The J gene is TRBJ1-5, the V gene TRBV27, with D maybe TRBD1 (6 bases). The CDR3 loop reads CASSLFGGSNQPQHF. In DNA form, the CDR3 reads TGTGCCAGCAGTTTATTTGGGGGCAGCAATCAGCCCCAGCATTTT.